The source of this T cell receptor beta chain is a study of T cells in Graves' hyperthyroidism and ophthalmopathy. Graves' hyperthyroidism was deemed stable given no ophthalmopathy progression within 18 months. From RNA transcripts, TCR beta CDR3 regions were amplified. A set of HTBI primers served as the primers for a first-round RT-PCR of the TCR CDR3. TCRdb processed the multiplex PCR reads anew with MiXCR; each CDR3 protein has one entry. The profile shows more than 550,000 distinct CDR3 sequences, 15% to 20% of them singletons. V was pared by 3 bases and J by 7 bases, with 20 bases between. Per germline, CDR1 LGHDT and CDR2 YNNKEL (reference sequence). This CDR3 is 16 amino acids long.

This receptor was taken from a man aged 50-60 years with Graves' hyperthyroidism. V gene TRBV3-1 combines with J gene TRBJ2-3, with D perhaps matching TRBD2 (6 bases). The specimen sequenced was blood. CDR3 sequence (DNA): TGTGCCAGCAGCCATGATCGTGCCGGGAGTAGATATACGCAGTATTTT. It encodes CASSHDRAGSRYTQYF.